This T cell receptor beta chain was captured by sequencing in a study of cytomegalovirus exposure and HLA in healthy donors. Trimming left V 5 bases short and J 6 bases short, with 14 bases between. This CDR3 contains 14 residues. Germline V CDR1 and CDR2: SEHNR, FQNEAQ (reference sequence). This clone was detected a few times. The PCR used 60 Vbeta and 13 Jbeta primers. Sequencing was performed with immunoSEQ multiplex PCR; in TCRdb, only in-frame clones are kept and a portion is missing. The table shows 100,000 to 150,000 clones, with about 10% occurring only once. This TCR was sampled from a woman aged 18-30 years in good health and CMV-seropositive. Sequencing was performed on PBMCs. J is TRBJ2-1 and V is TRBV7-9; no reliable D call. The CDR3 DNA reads TGTGCCAGCAGCCCTAGTCCAGTCTCCAATGAGCAGTTCTTC. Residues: CASSPSPVSNEQFF.